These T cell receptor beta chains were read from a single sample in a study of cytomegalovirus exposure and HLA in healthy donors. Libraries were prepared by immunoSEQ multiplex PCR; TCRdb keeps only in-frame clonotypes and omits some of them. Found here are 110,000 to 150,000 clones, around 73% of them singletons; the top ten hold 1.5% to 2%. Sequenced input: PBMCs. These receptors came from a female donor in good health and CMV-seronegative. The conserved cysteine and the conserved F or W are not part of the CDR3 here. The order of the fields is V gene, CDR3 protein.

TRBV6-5,ASSYGTLEEEQY
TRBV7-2,ASSLEGSGELF
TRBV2,ASSEVTGLMNTEAF
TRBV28,ASSLGGDYGYT
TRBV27,ASSLWALAKQF
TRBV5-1,ASSNEPGQGSYEQY
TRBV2,ASSDRQGSANYGYT
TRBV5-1,ASSLEGQGAYEQY
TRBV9,ASSVARNTEAF
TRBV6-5,ASSYSHLQKTTQY
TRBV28,ASSLSAANQPQH
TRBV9,ASNGRTQSYNEQF
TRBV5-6,ASSLRGLAGQSRETQY
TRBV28,ASSLPQGLAGGTGELF
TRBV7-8,ASSFGGAGRSHFWAF
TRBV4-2,ASSQVSSTDTQY
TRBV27,ASSFSGTGAYSPLH
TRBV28,ASRITGGRGYT
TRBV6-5,ASSFGLAEPYGFL
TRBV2,ASSVGQGTQPQH
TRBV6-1,ASSPPLVLYNEQF
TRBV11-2,ASSKTRLGAFTDTQY
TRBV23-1,ASSQFKDRVHQPQH
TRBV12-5,ASGLGQGDNEQY
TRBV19,ASRDRGRGEAF
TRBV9,ASSVRQEANYGYT
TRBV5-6,ASSRDRSSYEQY
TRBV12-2,ASRPHPSGTLRRGWNEQF
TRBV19,ASSPGQGSQPQH
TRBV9,ASSVELEGWTGNTIY
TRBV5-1,ASSSGLAGPTDTQY
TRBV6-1,ASIPRGTGFEKLF
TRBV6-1,ASSEPTGTLNQPQH
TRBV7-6,ASSLGLSGNSYEQY
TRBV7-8,ASSVYTGTADGYT
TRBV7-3,ASSPDRGSVTEAF
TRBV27,ASSPSPTNRVYGYT
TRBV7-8,ASSSDRGTTYNEQF
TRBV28,ASKAPRRGDTEAF
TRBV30,AWNRQGADTGELF
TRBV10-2,ASSVGGVNTEAF
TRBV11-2,ASSLTEVIEQF
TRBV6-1,ASSGGTGNQPQH
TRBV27,ASSPDRVYNEQF
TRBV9,ASSGWTGDAEAF
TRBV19,ASRRTGDSGNTIY
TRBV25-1,ASSDTTGAGEMNTEAF
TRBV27,ASSLYFGGGPLTGELF
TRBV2,ASSDVLAGFQGGTDTQY